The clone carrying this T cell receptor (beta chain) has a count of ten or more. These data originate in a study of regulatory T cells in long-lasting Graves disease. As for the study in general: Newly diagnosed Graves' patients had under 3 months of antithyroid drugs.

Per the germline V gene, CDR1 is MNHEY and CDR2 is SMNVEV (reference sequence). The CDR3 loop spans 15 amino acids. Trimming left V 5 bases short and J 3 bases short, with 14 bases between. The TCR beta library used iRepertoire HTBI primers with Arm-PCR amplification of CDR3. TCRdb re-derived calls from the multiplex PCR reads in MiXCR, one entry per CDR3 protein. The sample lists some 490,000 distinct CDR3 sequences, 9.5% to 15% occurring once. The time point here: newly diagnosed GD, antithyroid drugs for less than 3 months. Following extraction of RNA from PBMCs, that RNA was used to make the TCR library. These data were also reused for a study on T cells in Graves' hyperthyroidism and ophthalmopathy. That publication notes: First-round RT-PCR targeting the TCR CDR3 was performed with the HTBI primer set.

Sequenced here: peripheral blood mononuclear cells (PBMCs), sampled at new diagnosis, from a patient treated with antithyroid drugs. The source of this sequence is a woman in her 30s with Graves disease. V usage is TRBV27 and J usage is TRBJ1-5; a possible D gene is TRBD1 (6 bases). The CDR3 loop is CASSPGAGTNQPQHF. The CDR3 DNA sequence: TGTGCCAGCAGTCCAGGGGCAGGTACCAATCAGCCCCAGCATTTT.